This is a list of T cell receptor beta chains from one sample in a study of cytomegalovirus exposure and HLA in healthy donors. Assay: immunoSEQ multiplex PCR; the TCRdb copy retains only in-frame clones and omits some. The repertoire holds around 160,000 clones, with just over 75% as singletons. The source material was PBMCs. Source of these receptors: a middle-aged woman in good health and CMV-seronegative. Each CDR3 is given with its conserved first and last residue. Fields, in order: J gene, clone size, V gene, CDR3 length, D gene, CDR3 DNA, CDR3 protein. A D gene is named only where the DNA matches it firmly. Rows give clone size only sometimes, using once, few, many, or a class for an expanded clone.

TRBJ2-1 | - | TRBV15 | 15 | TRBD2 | TGTGCCACCAGCAGATCGGGACTATCCTACAATGAGCAGTTCTTC | CATSRSGLSYNEQFF
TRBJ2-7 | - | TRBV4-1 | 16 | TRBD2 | TGCGCCAGCAGCCAAGAACTAGCGGGTTCAAGTTACGAGCAGTACTTC | CASSQELAGSSYEQYF
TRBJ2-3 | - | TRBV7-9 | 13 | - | TGTGCCAGCAGCTTAGGGCTCCAGGATACGCAGTATTTT | CASSLGLQDTQYF
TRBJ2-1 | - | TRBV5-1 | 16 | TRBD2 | TGCGCCAGCAGCTTGGCTGGAGCGGGAGGTGCCAATGAGCAGTTCTTC | CASSLAGAGGANEQFF
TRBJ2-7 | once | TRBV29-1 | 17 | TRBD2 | TGCAGCGACCCCCAACTAGCGGGAAATTACCCCTCCTACGAGCAGTACTTC | CSDPQLAGNYPSYEQYF
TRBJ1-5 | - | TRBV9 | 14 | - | TGTGCCAGCAGCGGGGGGGAACGAGGCCAGCCCCAGCATTTT | CASSGGERGQPQHF
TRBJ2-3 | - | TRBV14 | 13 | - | TGTGCCACCAAGAGGGGGAGCACAGATACGCAGTATTTT | CATKRGSTDTQYF
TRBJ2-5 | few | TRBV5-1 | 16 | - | TGCGCCAGCAGCTCATGGAGGGGAACCGTCCAAGAGACCCAGTACTTC | CASSSWRGTVQETQYF
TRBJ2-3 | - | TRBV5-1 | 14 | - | TGCGCCAGCAGCTTGAAAGCAGCGGCAGATACGCAGTATTTT | CASSLKAAADTQYF
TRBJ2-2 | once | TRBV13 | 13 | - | TGTGCCAGCAGCTTGGAGGGTGCCGGGGAGCTGTTTTTT | CASSLEGAGELFF
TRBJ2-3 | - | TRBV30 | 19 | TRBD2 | TGTGCCTGGAGTAAAGTCTTAGTCGGGACTAGGAGATTTGCAGATACGCAGTATTTT | CAWSKVLVGTRRFADTQYF
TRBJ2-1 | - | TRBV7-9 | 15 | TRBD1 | TGTGCCAGCAGCGGACTGGGGACAGGGATCAATGAGCAGTTCTTC | CASSGLGTGINEQFF
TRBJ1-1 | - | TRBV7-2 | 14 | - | TGTGCCAGCAGCTTGAGGGGGACGGGCACTGAAGCTTTCTTT | CASSLRGTGTEAFF
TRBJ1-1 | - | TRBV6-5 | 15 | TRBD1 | TGTGCCAGCAGTTATGGAGGGGGCCGGATCACTGAAGCTTTCTTT | CASSYGGGRITEAFF
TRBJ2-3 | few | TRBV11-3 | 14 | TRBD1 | TGTGCCAGCAGCTTCCAGGGGGCGACTAATACGCAGTATTTT | CASSFQGATNTQYF
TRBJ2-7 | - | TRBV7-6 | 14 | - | TGTGCCAGCAGCTTAGCGGTGACAGTCTCCGAGCAGTACTTC | CASSLAVTVSEQYF
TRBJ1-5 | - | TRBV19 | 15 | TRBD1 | TGTGCCAGTATCTCCGGGACAGGGAGCAATCAGCCCCAGCATTTT | CASISGTGSNQPQHF
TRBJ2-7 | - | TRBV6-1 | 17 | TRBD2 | TGTGCCAGCAGTGGGGGTAGCGGGAGGGTGAATTCCTACGAGCAGTACTTC | CASSGGSGRVNSYEQYF
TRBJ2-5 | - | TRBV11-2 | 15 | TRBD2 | TGTGCCAGCAGCCCTAGCGGAGGGGCCCAAGAGACCCAGTACTTC | CASSPSGGAQETQYF
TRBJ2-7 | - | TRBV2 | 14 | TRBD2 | TGTGCCAGTCGGGGACTAGCGGGAGTCCACGAGCAGTACTTC | CASRGLAGVHEQYF
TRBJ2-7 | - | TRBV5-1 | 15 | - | TGCGCCAGCACCCCGTACCCGGGATTCCAATACGAGCAGTACTTC | CASTPYPGFQYEQYF
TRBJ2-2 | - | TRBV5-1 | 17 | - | TGCGCCAGCACCGAACCGACTAGGCAGTTCAACACCGGGGAGCTGTTTTTT | CASTEPTRQFNTGELFF
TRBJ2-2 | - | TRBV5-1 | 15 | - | TGCGCCAGCAGCTTGGTGAGGGATGACACCGGGGAGCTGTTTTTT | CASSLVRDDTGELFF
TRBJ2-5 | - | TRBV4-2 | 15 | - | TGTGCCAGCAGCCAAGAAGTCAGGGGCCAAGAGACCCAGTACTTC | CASSQEVRGQETQYF
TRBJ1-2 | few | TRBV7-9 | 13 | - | TGTGCCAGCAGCTTAGGAGAGGTCAATGGCTACACCTTC | CASSLGEVNGYTF
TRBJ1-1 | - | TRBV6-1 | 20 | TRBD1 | TGTGCCAGCAGTGAAGACGGGACAGGGGGCGCTTGGGGTCGAGACACTGAAGCTTTCTTT | CASSEDGTGGAWGRDTEAFF
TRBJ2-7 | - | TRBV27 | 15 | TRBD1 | TGTGCCAGCAGTCTGATTGGGACAGGGATCTACGAGCAGTACTTC | CASSLIGTGIYEQYF
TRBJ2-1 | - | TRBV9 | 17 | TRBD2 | TGTGCCAGCAGCGAGCAACCGGGACTAGCGGATTTTAATGAGCAGTTCTTC | CASSEQPGLADFNEQFF
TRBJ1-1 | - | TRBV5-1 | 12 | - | TGCGCCAGCAGCTTGGGCACAGGGGAAGCTTTCTTT | CASSLGTGEAFF
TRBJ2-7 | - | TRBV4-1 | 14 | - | TGCGCCAGCAGCCAAGACCCAGCGTGGAACGAGCAGTACTTC | CASSQDPAWNEQYF
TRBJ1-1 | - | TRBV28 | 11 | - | TGTGCCAGCAGCCCTACAGGTGAAGCTTTCTTT | CASSPTGEAFF
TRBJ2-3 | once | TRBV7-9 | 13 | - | TGTGCCAGCAGACAGACCCCCACAGATACGCAGTATTTT | CASRQTPTDTQYF
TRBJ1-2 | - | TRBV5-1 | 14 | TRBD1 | TGCGCCAGCAGGGTAACGGACAGGGGGTATGGCTACACCTTC | CASRVTDRGYGYTF
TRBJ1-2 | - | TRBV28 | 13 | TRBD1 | TGTGCCAGCAGTCTGGGACAGATTTATGGCTACACCTTC | CASSLGQIYGYTF
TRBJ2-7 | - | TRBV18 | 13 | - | TGTGCCAGCTCACCTGTTACTCTCGGCGAGCAGTACTTC | CASSPVTLGEQYF
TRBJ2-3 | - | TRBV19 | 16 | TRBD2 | TGTGCCAGTAGGTCACTAGCGGGAGGCGCCACAGATACGCAGTATTTT | CASRSLAGGATDTQYF
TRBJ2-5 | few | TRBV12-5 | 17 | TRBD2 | TGTGCTAGTGGACTTCTGCAAAGCGGGAGGGGGTCAGAGACCCAGTACTTC | CASGLLQSGRGSETQYF
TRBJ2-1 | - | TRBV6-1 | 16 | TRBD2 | TGTGCCAGCAGTGAATTACCGACTAGCGGCTACAATGAGCAGTTCTTC | CASSELPTSGYNEQFF
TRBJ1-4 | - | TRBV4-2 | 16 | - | TGTGCCAGCAGCCTAATTGGGGGGGGCTCTAATGAAAAACTGTTTTTT | CASSLIGGGSNEKLFF